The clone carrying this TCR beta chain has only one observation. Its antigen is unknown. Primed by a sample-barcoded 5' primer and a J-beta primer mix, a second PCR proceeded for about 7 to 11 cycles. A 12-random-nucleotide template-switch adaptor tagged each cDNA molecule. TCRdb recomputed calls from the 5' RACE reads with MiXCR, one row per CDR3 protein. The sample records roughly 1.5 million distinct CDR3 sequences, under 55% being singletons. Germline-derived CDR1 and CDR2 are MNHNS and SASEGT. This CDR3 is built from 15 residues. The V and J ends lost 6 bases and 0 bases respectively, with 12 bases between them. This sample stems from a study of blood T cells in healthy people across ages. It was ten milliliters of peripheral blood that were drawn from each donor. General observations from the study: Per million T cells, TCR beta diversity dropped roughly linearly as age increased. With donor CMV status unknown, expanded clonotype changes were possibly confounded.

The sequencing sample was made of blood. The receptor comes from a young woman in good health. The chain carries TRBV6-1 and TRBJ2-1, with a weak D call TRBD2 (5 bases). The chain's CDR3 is CASRYIASSYNEQFF. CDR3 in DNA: TGTGCCAGCAGATATATAGCGAGCTCCTACAATGAGCAGTTCTTC.